This T cell receptor beta chain was sequenced for a study of beta chain features in type 1 diabetes. Whole-study context: Patient and healthy donor groups were alike in age, gender and cell yields.

Researchers reported sorting CD4+ naive, central memory, regulatory and stem cell-like memory cells via CD45RO/CCR7/CD25/CD127/CD95/CD27. Reverse transcription of all isolated RNA meant that expressed TCRB transcripts were sequenced. Produced via immunoSEQ multiplex PCR; TCRdb's table is partial and in-frame only. The repertoire holds 35,000 to 50,000 clones, around 50% seen once, with 0.25% to 0.3% in the top ten. Notes on the study in general: PCR could preferentially amplify shorter templates, alike in patients and controls. Patients with Type 1 diabetes showed moderately but significantly shorter TCRB CDR3s in all four CD4+ subsets.

About this clone itself: Its antigen is currently unknown.

Material for sequencing was stem cell memory CD4+ T cells from blood. The receptor's source is a woman in her thirties in good health.

The CDR3 nucleotides are TGTGCCAGCAGTGGGCGGACTAGCGGGACATACAATGAGCAGTTCTTC. Translated: CASSGRTSGTYNEQFF. V usage is TRBV2 and J usage is TRBJ2-1; TRBD2 agrees at 12 bases. The V gene end was trimmed by 4 bases and the J gene end by 4 bases; junction bases not matched to a gene: 5. Germline values: CDR1 SNHLY, CDR2 FYNNEI. CDR3 length: 16 amino acids.